Listed below are T cell receptor beta chains from one sample, sequenced in a study of shared clonotypes between healthy human individuals. Profiled with immunoSEQ multiplex PCR; TCRdb holds only in-frame clones, not every one. The table has around 580,000 clones, roughly 98% seen once; the top ten hold 0.25% to 0.35%. Material for sequencing was naive CD8+ T cells sorted from blood. All receptors come from a man aged 30 to 39 in good health. CDR3s include the opening cysteine and the closing phenylalanine or tryptophan. The D gene is left open where the match is weak. Size tells how often a clone was seen (once, few, many) or the class of an expanded clone, and some rows leave it out.

V gene	J gene	CDR3 length	D gene	clone size	CDR3 protein	CDR3 DNA
TRBV27	TRBJ1-1	15	TRBD1	.	CASSPAPGTVGEAFF	TGTGCCAGCAGTCCAGCCCCCGGGACAGTCGGTGAAGCTTTCTTT
TRBV4-1	TRBJ2-7	16	.	.	CASSQVAVSSSYEQYF	TGCGCCAGCAGCCAAGTGGCAGTTAGTAGCTCCTACGAGCAGTACTTC
TRBV7-8	TRBJ1-5	14	TRBD1	.	CASSPTGVSQPQHF	TGTGCCAGCAGCCCTACAGGGGTGAGTCAGCCCCAGCATTTT
TRBV9	TRBJ2-7	15	TRBD1	.	CASSVGGTGGYEQYF	TGTGCCAGCAGCGTAGGCGGGACAGGGGGCTACGAGCAGTACTTC
TRBV27	TRBJ1-1	14	.	.	CASSPGWVMTEAFF	TGTGCCAGCAGTCCAGGGTGGGTGATGACTGAAGCTTTCTTT
TRBV5-4	TRBJ2-7	16	TRBD2	.	CASSVLLAGGVYEQYF	TGTGCCAGCAGCGTACTACTAGCGGGAGGGGTCTACGAGCAGTACTTC
TRBV18	TRBJ2-5	14	.	.	CASSPSSAQETQYF	TGTGCCAGCTCACCAAGTAGCGCCCAAGAGACCCAGTACTTC
TRBV10-3	TRBJ2-1	13	TRBD1	.	CAISELTQGVQFF	TGTGCCATCAGTGAGTTGACCCAGGGGGTTCAGTTCTTC
TRBV7-9	TRBJ2-1	15	TRBD2	.	CASSSLAGSYNEQFF	TGTGCCAGCAGCTCATTAGCGGGTTCCTACAATGAGCAGTTCTTC
TRBV9	TRBJ1-2	16	.	.	CASSAHDRSPNYGYTF	TGTGCCAGCAGCGCCCATGACAGATCCCCTAACTATGGCTACACCTTC
TRBV5-5	TRBJ2-5	15	TRBD2	.	CASSAHLAVKETQYF	TGTGCCAGCAGCGCCCATCTAGCGGTAAAAGAGACCCAGTACTTC
TRBV27	TRBJ2-7	13	.	.	CASSLLPTYEQYF	TGTGCCAGCAGTTTATTACCCACCTACGAGCAGTACTTC
TRBV7-9	TRBJ2-7	14	TRBD1	once	CASSLRDRADEQYF	TGTGCCAGCAGCTTACGGGACAGGGCGGACGAGCAGTACTTC
TRBV5-1	TRBJ2-5	13	.	.	CASSAYTQETQYF	TGCGCCAGCAGCGCCTATACTCAAGAGACCCAGTACTTC
TRBV29-1	TRBJ2-7	11	.	.	CSVEVLTEQYF	TGCAGCGTTGAAGTGCTTACCGAGCAGTACTTC
TRBV27	TRBJ2-1	15	.	once	CASSLLPLSYNEQFF	TGTGCCAGCAGTTTGCTCCCTCTATCCTACAATGAGCAGTTCTTC
TRBV7-9	TRBJ1-4	13	.	.	CASSSTPSEKLFF	TGTGCCAGCAGCTCCACACCTTCGGAAAAACTGTTTTTT
TRBV2	TRBJ1-1	16	TRBD1	.	CASSVNRDRMNTEAFF	TGTGCCAGCAGTGTAAATAGGGACAGGATGAACACTGAAGCTTTCTTT
TRBV2	TRBJ2-1	13	TRBD1	.	CVRGRGTYNEQFF	TGTGTCAGGGGGCGCGGGACCTACAATGAGCAGTTCTTC
TRBV7-2	TRBJ2-7	16	.	.	CASSLVPYSTRDEQYF	TGTGCCAGCAGCTTAGTCCCCTACAGTACCCGCGACGAGCAGTACTTC
TRBV10-3	TRBJ2-7	17	TRBD2	.	CAISEWTSGKVVYEQYF	TGTGCCATCAGTGAGTGGACTAGCGGGAAGGTCGTTTACGAGCAGTACTTC
TRBV11-2	TRBJ2-7	15	TRBD2	.	CASSTFGGLDYEQYF	TGTGCCAGCAGCACCTTCGGTGGACTAGACTACGAGCAGTACTTC
TRBV7-2	TRBJ2-7	14	.	once	CASSGGQVSYEQYF	TGTGCCAGCAGCGGGGGACAAGTTAGCTACGAGCAGTACTTC
TRBV27	TRBJ1-1	15	.	.	CASSLRGPSGDEAFF	TGTGCCAGCAGCCTGCGCGGGCCCTCAGGGGATGAAGCTTTCTTT
TRBV2	TRBJ2-3	14	TRBD2	.	CANAGGLKPDTQYF	TGTGCCAACGCGGGAGGTTTAAAACCAGATACGCAGTATTTT
TRBV10-3	TRBJ2-5	14	TRBD2	.	CAISGGTSEETQYF	TGTGCCATCAGTGGGGGGACTAGTGAGGAGACCCAGTACTTC
TRBV10-2	TRBJ2-1	16	.	.	CASSEFTGAPTNEQFF	TGCGCCAGCAGTGAGTTCACGGGGGCCCCCACCAATGAGCAGTTCTTC
TRBV7-9	TRBJ2-7	13	.	.	CASSPRGNGEQYF	TGTGCCAGCAGCCCACGGGGGAATGGCGAGCAGTACTTC
TRBV27	TRBJ2-7	15	.	.	CASSAFAGTTYEQYF	TGTGCCAGCAGTGCCTTCGCGGGAACGACCTACGAGCAGTACTTC
TRBV4-3	TRBJ2-2	15	TRBD1	.	CASTSDRVKPGELFF	TGCGCCAGCACCTCCGACAGGGTAAAGCCCGGGGAGCTGTTTTTT
TRBV4-1	TRBJ2-1	17	.	once	CASSQESGRSSYNEQFF	TGCGCCAGCAGCCAAGAAAGCGGAAGAAGCTCCTACAATGAGCAGTTCTTC
TRBV13	TRBJ2-3	16	TRBD2	.	CASSRALAGSTDTQYF	TGTGCCAGCAGCAGAGCTCTAGCGGGGAGCACAGATACGCAGTATTTT
TRBV29-1	TRBJ2-7	14	TRBD2	once	CSVSRLAGNHEQYF	TGCAGCGTTTCAAGACTAGCGGGAAACCACGAGCAGTACTTC
TRBV5-1	TRBJ1-2	13	.	.	CASADRDNYGYTF	TGCGCCAGCGCCGACCGGGACAACTATGGCTACACCTTC
TRBV29-1	TRBJ1-1	13	TRBD1	.	CSGRTGGLTEAFF	TGCAGCGGGCGGACAGGGGGTCTTACTGAAGCTTTCTTT
TRBV7-8	TRBJ2-3	17	.	.	CASKITRAPFSTDTQYF	TGTGCCAGCAAGATAACCCGGGCCCCTTTCAGCACAGATACGCAGTATTTT
TRBV5-6	TRBJ2-6	18	TRBD1	.	CASSHDRGWDSGANVLTF	TGTGCCAGCAGCCACGACAGGGGTTGGGACTCTGGGGCCAACGTCCTGACTTTC
TRBV5-4	TRBJ2-6	15	.	.	CASSLMGVGANVLTF	TGTGCCAGCAGCTTGATGGGAGTTGGGGCCAACGTCCTGACTTTC
TRBV5-1	TRBJ2-7	16	.	.	CASSLGVSGGPYEQYF	TGCGCCAGCAGCTTGGGAGTCTCCGGGGGGCCCTACGAGCAGTACTTC
TRBV4-1	TRBJ1-2	17	.	.	CASSPREGRTLDYGYTF	TGCGCCAGCAGCCCTCGGGAGGGGCGCACTTTGGACTATGGCTACACCTTC
TRBV6-6	TRBJ1-5	15	TRBD1	.	CASSSSGTGDQPQHF	TGTGCCAGCAGTTCCTCCGGGACAGGGGATCAGCCCCAGCATTTT
TRBV5-4	TRBJ2-2	15	.	.	CASRNGPLDTGELFF	TGTGCCAGCAGGAATGGGCCATTGGACACCGGGGAGCTGTTTTTT
TRBV19	TRBJ2-1	13	TRBD2	.	CASSTGLADEQFF	TGTGCCAGTAGTACCGGACTAGCTGATGAGCAGTTCTTC
TRBV13	TRBJ2-5	13	.	.	CASSLLGQETQYF	TGTGCCAGCAGCTTATTGGGCCAAGAGACCCAGTACTTC
TRBV2	TRBJ1-2	14	TRBD1	.	CASSGQGGNYGYTF	TGTGCCAGTTCCGGACAGGGGGGAAACTATGGCTACACCTTC
TRBV30	TRBJ2-2	13	.	.	CAWAQGNTGELFF	TGTGCCTGGGCCCAGGGTAACACCGGGGAGCTGTTTTTT
TRBV9	TRBJ2-7	12	TRBD1	once	CASSQTGKEQYF	TGTGCCAGCAGCCAGACAGGGAAAGAGCAGTACTTC
TRBV15	TRBJ1-2	13	.	.	CATSRGPGTSYTF	TGTGCCACCAGCAGAGGGCCTGGTACCAGCTACACCTTC
TRBV5-1	TRBJ1-1	13	.	.	CASSLRSNTEAFF	TGCGCCAGCAGTCTCCGTTCCAACACTGAAGCTTTCTTT
TRBV15	TRBJ2-7	17	TRBD1	.	CATSRDRMDRVSYEQYF	TGTGCCACCAGCAGAGATAGGATGGACAGGGTAAGCTACGAGCAGTACTTC
TRBV27	TRBJ1-1	16	.	.	CASSPLIVDVNTEAFF	TGTGCCAGCAGTCCCCTCATTGTGGACGTGAACACTGAAGCTTTCTTT
TRBV21-1	TRBJ2-3	15	.	.	CASSNWDSSTDTQYF	TGTGCCAGCAGCAATTGGGACAGTAGCACAGATACGCAGTATTTT
TRBV19	TRBJ2-1	13	TRBD1	.	CASRQQGWNEQFF	TGTGCCAGCAGACAACAGGGGTGGAATGAGCAGTTCTTC
TRBV11-2	TRBJ2-7	14	TRBD1	.	CASSSDRVRYEQYF	TGTGCCAGCAGCTCAGACAGGGTTAGGTACGAGCAGTACTTC
TRBV29-1	TRBJ2-7	15	TRBD2	.	CSVEELGLESYEQYF	TGCAGCGTTGAAGAACTGGGACTAGAATCCTACGAGCAGTACTTC
TRBV7-9	TRBJ2-7	15	.	.	CASSLGDILYYEQYF	TGTGCCAGCAGCTTAGGAGATATCCTCTACTACGAGCAGTACTTC
TRBV27	TRBJ2-5	14	TRBD1	.	CASSLSQGWETQYF	TGTGCCAGCAGTTTATCACAGGGGTGGGAGACCCAGTACTTC
TRBV7-9	TRBJ2-1	17	.	.	CASSGTQGPRNYNEQFF	TGTGCCAGCAGCGGAACCCAGGGGCCACGAAACTACAATGAGCAGTTCTTC
TRBV4-1	TRBJ2-7	15	.	once	CASSQVGPTEYEQYF	TGCGCCAGCAGCCAAGTAGGTCCGACAGAGTACGAGCAGTACTTC
TRBV28	TRBJ2-1	15	.	.	CASSLVVSSYNEQFF	TGTGCCAGCAGTTTGGTAGTCAGCTCCTACAATGAGCAGTTCTTC